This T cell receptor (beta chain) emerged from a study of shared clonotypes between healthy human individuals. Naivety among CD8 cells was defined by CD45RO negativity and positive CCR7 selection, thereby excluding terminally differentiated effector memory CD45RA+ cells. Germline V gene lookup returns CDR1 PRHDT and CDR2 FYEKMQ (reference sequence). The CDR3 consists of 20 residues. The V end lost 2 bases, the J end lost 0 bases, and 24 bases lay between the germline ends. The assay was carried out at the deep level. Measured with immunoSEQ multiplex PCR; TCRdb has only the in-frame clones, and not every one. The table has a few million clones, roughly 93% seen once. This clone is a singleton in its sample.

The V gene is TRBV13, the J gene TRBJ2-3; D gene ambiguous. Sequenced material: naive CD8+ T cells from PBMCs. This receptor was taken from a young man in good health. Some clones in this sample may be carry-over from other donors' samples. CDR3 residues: CASSLSWGNDRRDSTDTQYF. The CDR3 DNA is TGTGCCAGCAGCTTATCCTGGGGTAACGATCGGAGAGATAGCACAGATACGCAGTATTTT.